The next 16 T cell receptor beta chains were all read from a single sample in a study of blood T cell repertoires in COVID-19. Here immunoSEQ multiplex PCR was the method, and the copy in TCRdb shows in-frame clones only, minus some. The sample has just under 350,000 clones, around 90% seen once. Sequenced: peripheral blood. The receptors here all came from a woman between 18 and 30 years old who had recovered from COVID-19.

The chain combines TRBV30 with TRBJ1-2, with no clear D. This CDR3 comprises 12 residues. The V end lost 6 bases, the J end lost 3 bases, and 11 bases lay between the germline ends. CDR1 and CDR2 from the germline V gene are GTSNPN and SVGIG (reference sequence). The CDR3 is CACSEQHYGYTF. Written as DNA, the CDR3 is TGTGCCTGTTCGGAACAGCACTATGGCTACACCTTC.

This chain joins TRBV24-1 and TRBJ2-2, with D possibly TRBD2 on 6 matching bases. Per the germline V gene, CDR1 is KGHDR and CDR2 is SFDVKD. Between the trimmed V and J ends, which lost 5 bases and 0 bases, there was a span of 12 bases. The CDR3 runs to 16 residues. The CDR3 nucleotides are TGTGCCACCAGTGTGGCGGGGCCCACGAACACCGGGGAGCTGTTTTTT. It yields the protein CATSVAGPTNTGELFF.

The rearrangement links TRBV6-2 or TRBV6-3 to TRBJ2-1; perhaps TRBD2 as D (7 bases). The CDR3 loop spans 20 amino acids. The V gene's germline CDR1 is MNHEY and CDR2 SVGEGT. V was cut by 3 bases and J by 0 bases, with 24 bases left in between. This chain's CDR3 is CASSYSVSWGRGGSYNEQFF. CDR3 nucleotides: TGTGCCAGCAGTTATTCCGTATCCTGGGGGAGGGGGGGCTCCTACAATGAGCAGTTCTTC.

J is TRBJ2-1 and V is TRBV7-2, with 8 positions matching TRBD2. The CDR3 runs to 17 residues. V was pared by 5 bases and J by 0 bases, with 9 bases of the junction left unmatched. Germline CDR1 reads SGHTA; CDR2 reads FQGNSA. CDR3 loop: CASSTPLSGGSYNEQFF. CDR3 nucleotides: TGTGCCAGCAGCACACCGCTCAGCGGGGGCTCCTACAATGAGCAGTTCTTC.

The chain is built from TRBV27 and TRBJ2-7; the match to TRBD1 covers 7 bases. J was trimmed by 6 bases and V by 6 bases; bases with no gene match: 14. The CDR3 totals 15 residues. Germline CDR1 and CDR2: MNHEY and SMNVEV (reference sequence). For the CDR3, the DNA is TGTGCCAGCAGCCCACCCACAGGGGAGCGAGGCGAGCAGTACGTC. This gives the protein CASSPPTGERGEQYV.

V and J are TRBV7-2 and TRBJ1-1, with 7 bases that match TRBD1. The CDR3 consists of 15 residues. The V gene end was trimmed by 0 bases and the J gene end by 1 base; junction bases not matched to a gene: 2. Per germline, CDR1 SGHTA and CDR2 FQGNSA. CDR3: CASSLAGTANTEAFF. CDR3 coding DNA: TGTGCCAGCAGCTTAGCGGGGACAGCGAACACTGAAGCTTTCTTT.

The chain links TRBV5-8 to TRBJ1-2; D uncertain. The ends were cut back, 2 bases at V and 1 base at J, with 6 bases in the middle. The germline V gene encodes CDR1 SGHTS and CDR2 YDEGEE. The CDR3 runs to 13 residues. CDR3 sequence reads: CASSFGGNYGYTF. CDR3 nucleotide sequence: TGTGCCAGCAGCTTTGGCGGTAACTATGGCTACACCTTC.

Here the CDR3 DNA reads TGCGCCAGCAGTGAGTCAGGGGGAAGCTATGGCTACACCTTC. Its protein product is CASSESGGSYGYTF. This chain joins TRBV10-2 and TRBJ1-2; tentative D call: TRBD1 (6 bases). The CDR3 is 14 residues long. V was shortened by 0 bases and J by 4 bases, with 9 bases between the two germline ends. Germline V lookup: CDR1 WSHSY, CDR2 SAAADI.

The V and J genes are TRBV7-9 and TRBJ2-1, with 8 bases fitting TRBD1. Looked up from germline, CDR1 is SEHNR and CDR2 is FQNEAQ (reference sequence). The CDR3 is 13 amino acids. V lost 6 bases to trimming and J lost 7 bases; unmatched junction nucleotides: 5. The CDR3 sequence: CASRDRGINEQFF. CDR3 coding DNA: TGTGCCAGCAGAGACAGGGGCATTAATGAGCAGTTCTTC. Full variable domain (outside the CDR3, taken from reference TRBV7-9 and TRBJ2-1): DTGVSQNPRHKITKRGQNVTFRCDPISEHNRLYWYRQTLGQGPEFLTYFQNEAQLEKSRLLSDRFSAERPKGSFSTLEIQRTEQGDSAMYLCASRDRGINEQFFGPGTRLTVL.

This chain links TRBV4-3 with TRBJ2-1, with 14 bases lining up with TRBD2. Losses at the gene ends were 5 bases for V and 5 bases for J; bases not matched to a gene: 5. In germline, CDR1 is LGHNA, CDR2 YSLEER. The CDR3 loop spans 16 amino acids. CDR3 nucleotides: TGCGCCAGCAGCGAGGGACTAGCGGGAGCACACAATGAGCAGTTCTTC. It specifies CASSEGLAGAHNEQFF.

This sequence joins TRBV7-6 and TRBJ1-1; tentatively, D is TRBD1 (6 bases). Germline V gene lookup returns CDR1 SGHVS and CDR2 FNYEAQ. Trimming shortened V by 5 bases and J by 4 bases, and 14 bases separated the two germline ends. The CDR3 length is 14 residues. This CDR3 reads CASSRTGLSTEAFF. The CDR3 DNA reads TGTGCCAGCAGCCGAACAGGGTTGAGCACTGAAGCTTTCTTT.

V usage is TRBV18 and J usage is TRBJ2-1; 10 bases align to TRBD2. Germline CDR1 reads KGHSH; CDR2 reads LQKENI. The CDR3 is made up of 15 amino acids. The ends lost 4 bases at V and 5 bases at J; junction bases unmatched: 5. CDR3 DNA: TGTGCCAGCTCACAAGGACTAGCGGTAGACAATGAGCAGTTCTTC. Translating it yields CASSQGLAVDNEQFF. The full variable domain, its missing parts supplied by reference TRBV18 and TRBJ2-1, is NAGVMQNPRHLVRRRGQEARLRCSPMKGHSHVYWYRQLPEEGLKFMVYLQKENIIDESGMPKERFSAEFPKEGPSILRIQQVVRGDSAAYFCASSQGLAVDNEQFFGPGTRLTVL.

V usage is TRBV14 and J usage is TRBJ2-7, with 8 positions matching TRBD1. After removal of 2 bases from V and 5 bases from J, the junction contained 8 bases not matched to a gene. Germline values: CDR1 SGHDN, CDR2 FVKESK. The CDR3 consists of 15 residues. The CDR3 nucleotides read TGTGCCAGCAGCCAATCCGGGACAGGTGCTGACGAGCAGTACGTC. Its protein is CASSQSGTGADEQYV.

The gene calls are TRBV11-3 and TRBJ2-7, with a possible D match to TRBD1 (5 bases). This CDR3 region has 14 residues. V was cut by 0 bases and J by 1 base, with 7 bases left in between. Germline V gene sequence: CDR1 SGHNT, CDR2 YENEEA. The CDR3 DNA follows: TGTGCCAGCAGCTTAGACAGGGTTTCCTACGAGCAGTACGTC. This translates into CASSLDRVSYEQYV.

The rearrangement joins TRBV11-2 to TRBJ1-3; D is unresolved. Per germline, CDR1 SGHAT and CDR2 FQNNGV. The ends were cut back, 4 bases at V and 4 bases at J, with 2 bases in the middle. The CDR3 covers 11 residues. In nucleotides, the CDR3 is TGTGCCAGCAGCTCGGGAAACACCATATATTTT. Its protein product is CASSSGNTIYF.

The chain employs TRBV5-6 and TRBJ1-2; TRBD1 aligns across 10 bases. The CDR3 covers 14 residues. Per germline, CDR1 SGHDT and CDR2 YYEEEE. V dropped 4 bases and J dropped 8; count of bases not matched to a gene: 8. The CDR3 sequence: CASSPMGQGHGYTF. Here the CDR3 DNA reads TGTGCCAGCAGCCCAATGGGACAGGGGCACGGCTACACCTTC.